The source of this TCR beta chain is a study of immune heterogeneity within non-small cell lung tumors. Study-level background: Histologically, a handful of tumors were squamous cell carcinomas and nine to ten were non-squamous carcinomas. The remaining 1 tumor was not otherwise specified. Whole-study findings and limits: High-frequency clones unique to single sites coexisted with identical dominant CDR3 beta clonotypes that recurred across tumor sites within a patient. Between individual patients, the high-frequency T-cell receptor beta clonotypes largely differed. A moderate but significant correlation was observed between local T-cell clonality and local tumor mutational burden (R about 0.34).

The CDR3 is 16 residues long. CDR1 and CDR2 (germline): LNHDA, SQIVND (reference sequence). Note on this clonotype: What it recognizes is unknown. Compared with germline, one end of the junction differs, possibly owing to a read error.

Bulk tumor genomic DNA, about 570 ng per sample, was the template. During surgery, each primary tumor gave multiple biopsies spaced as far apart as possible. These patients got curative surgery after being newly diagnosed with untreated non-small cell lung cancer. Multiplex PCR with 32 V and 13 J primers amplified TCR beta CDR3. Via MiXCR, TCRdb re-called the multiplex PCR reads, giving one row per CDR3 protein. In the table there are 15,000 to 20,000 distinct CDR3 sequences, around 28% of which are singletons. Material for sequencing was lung tumor tissue. This TCR came from a man between 40 and 49 years old with non-small cell lung cancer. V gene TRBV19 combines with J gene TRBJ1-3, with a weak D call TRBD1 (5 bases). The CDR3 bases are TGTGCCAGTAGTTTCCTCCGTGGGACCTCTGGAAACGCCATATATTTT. It encodes CASSFLRGTSGNAIYF. The full variable domain, rest sourced from reference TRBV19 and TRBJ1-3, is DGGITQSPKYLFRKEGQNVTLSCEQNLNHDAMYWYRQDPGQGLRLIYYSQIVNDFQKGDIAEGYSVSREKKESFPLTVTSAQKNPTAFYLCASSFLRGTSGNAIYFGEGSWLTVV.